Below, 8 T cell receptor beta chains from the same sample are listed, as sequenced in a study of cytomegalovirus exposure and HLA in healthy donors. PCR primers comprised 60 Vbeta and 13 Jbeta primers. The method was immunoSEQ multiplex PCR; TCRdb's version includes in-frame clones alone and lacks a portion of them. Of 180,000 or so clones detected, 70% to 90% appear once; the ten largest clones hold about 9.3%. Sequenced input: PBMCs. These receptors were collected from a man aged 18-30 years in good health and CMV-seropositive.

This sequence joins TRBV5-1 and TRBJ2-1, with D unresolved. CDR3 length equals 14 residues. Germline lookup yields CDR1 SGHRS and CDR2 YFSETQ. Trimming took off 0 bases at V and 2 bases at J, with 6 bases between the two ends. As DNA, the CDR3 is TGCGCCAGCAGCTTGGGTAATCCCTACAATGAGCAGTTCTTC. This sequence encodes CASSLGNPYNEQFF.

The chain joins TRBV9 to TRBJ2-3, with TRBD2 matching 8 bases. Germline CDR1 reads SGDLS; CDR2 reads YYNGEE. J gave up 3 bases and V 2 bases, and 8 bases lay outside the gene matches. The CDR3 has 16 amino acids. The CDR3 spells CASSVYGGAITDTQYF. In DNA form, the CDR3 reads TGTGCCAGCAGCGTCTACGGGGGGGCAATAACAGATACGCAGTATTTT.

The chain carries TRBV6-6 and TRBJ1-2, with 8 bases fitting TRBD1. The CDR3 is 16 amino acids. J lost 5 bases, V lost 0 bases, and 8 bases had no gene match. Germline assignment: CDR1 MNHNY and CDR2 SVGAGI (reference sequence). This CDR3 is CASSYSIPDRAYGYTF. The CDR3 region has the DNA TGTGCCAGCAGTTACTCGATTCCGGACAGGGCTTATGGCTACACCTTC.

The chain employs TRBV29-1 and TRBJ1-1, with 8 bases lining up with TRBD1. The CDR3 runs 13 residues. V lost 6 bases to trimming and J lost 4 bases; unmatched junction nucleotides: 7. Germline lookup yields CDR1 SQVTM and CDR2 ANQGSEA. The CDR3: CSVTDRVSTEAFF. The DNA for the CDR3 is TGCAGCGTCACGGACAGGGTTAGCACTGAAGCTTTCTTT.

J is TRBJ2-5 and V is TRBV5-1; 8 positions match TRBD1. Near its end, the DNA agrees better with TRBJ2-7, so the J call may be wrong. The CDR3 length is 14 residues. The germline V gene has CDR1 SGHRS and CDR2 YFSETQ. The chain's CDR3 is CASSGHRGVYEQYF. The CDR3 bases are TGCGCCAGCAGCGGGCACAGGGGGGTCTACGAGCAGTACTTC.

The rearrangement joins TRBV5-1 to TRBJ1-2; a possible D gene is TRBD1 (5 bases). The CDR3 spans 16 residues. V lost 1 base and J 7 bases, leaving 20 bases between the germline ends. The germline gives CDR1 SGHRS, CDR2 YFSETQ. This chain's CDR3 is CASSLWGQADSTGYTF. The CDR3 DNA reads as TGCGCCAGCAGCTTGTGGGGCCAGGCCGACAGCACTGGCTACACCTTC.

The genes are TRBV2 and TRBJ1-1; TRBD1 agrees at 7 bases. Germline values: CDR1 SNHLY, CDR2 FYNNEI. V lost 5 bases to trimming and J lost 1 base; unmatched junction nucleotides: 1. This CDR3 contains 13 residues. Written as DNA, the CDR3 is TGTGCCAGCAGTCGGACAGGGAACACTGAAGCTTTCTTT. Amino acids: CASSRTGNTEAFF.

The chain employs TRBV4-3 and TRBJ2-2; D is possibly TRBD2 (5 bases). Germline loops: CDR1 LGHNA, CDR2 YSLEER. Deletions cut 0 bases from V and 0 bases from J, with 17 bases between. There are 19 residues in the CDR3. The CDR3 DNA reads as TGCGCCAGCAGCCAAGATCTTAACTTGGGAGCCCCGAACACCGGGGAGCTGTTTTTT. Protein: CASSQDLNLGAPNTGELFF.